In this sample, the clone carrying this TCR beta chain turned up once. The sample is drawn from a study of T cell responses to AZD1222 COVID-19 vaccine. The V segment lost 6 bases and the J segment 5 bases; nucleotides outside the gene matches: 3. This CDR3 is 13 amino acids long. Germline CDR1 ENHRY, CDR2 SYGVKD. Clones were sequenced by immunoSEQ multiplex PCR, and TCRdb holds only the in-frame ones, with some missing. The sample has more than 95,000 clones; more than 80% are singletons. This rearrangement joins TRBV10-3 to TRBJ2-1; 8 nucleotides align to TRBD1. The source is an adult in good health. The input for sequencing was peripheral blood, taken on day 0 of AZD1222 vaccination. This CDR3 is CAIRQGADNEQFF. DNA of the CDR3: TGTGCCATCAGGCAGGGGGCGGACAATGAGCAGTTCTTC.